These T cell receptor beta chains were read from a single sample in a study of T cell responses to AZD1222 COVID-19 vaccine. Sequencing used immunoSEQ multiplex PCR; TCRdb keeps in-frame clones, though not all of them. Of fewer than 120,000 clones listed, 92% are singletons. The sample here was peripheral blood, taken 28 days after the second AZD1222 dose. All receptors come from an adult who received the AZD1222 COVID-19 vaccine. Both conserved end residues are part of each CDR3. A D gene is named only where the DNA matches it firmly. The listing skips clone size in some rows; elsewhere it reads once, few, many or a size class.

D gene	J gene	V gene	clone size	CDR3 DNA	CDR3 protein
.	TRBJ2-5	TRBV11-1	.	TGTGCCAGCAGCTTAGCAGGGACGGACCAAGAGACCCAGTACTTC	CASSLAGTDQETQYF
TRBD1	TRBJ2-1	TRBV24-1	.	TGTGCCACCAGTGATCAGGGACAGGGAGGCCTCAATGAGCAGTTCTTC	CATSDQGQGGLNEQFF
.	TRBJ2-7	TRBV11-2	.	TGTGCCAGCAGCTTATATGGCGGGCCTGGGGTAACCTACGAGCAGTACTTC	CASSLYGGPGVTYEQYF
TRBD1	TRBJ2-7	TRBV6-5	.	TGTGCCAGCAGTCGGACAGGAGTCTACGAGCAGTACTTC	CASSRTGVYEQYF
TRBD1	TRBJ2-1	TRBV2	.	TGTGCCAGCAGGGTTGACAGGGGGGCGTACAATGAGCAGTTCTTC	CASRVDRGAYNEQFF
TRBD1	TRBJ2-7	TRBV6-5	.	TGTGCCAGCAGTCCTCGGGACAGGGGCTCCTACGAGCAGTACTTC	CASSPRDRGSYEQYF
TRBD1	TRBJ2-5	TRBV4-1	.	TGCGCCAGCAGCCAAGTTCCGGGACAGGAGTACTTC	CASSQVPGQEYF
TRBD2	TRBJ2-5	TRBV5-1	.	TGCGCCAGCGCGTGGACTAGCGGGGCACAAGAGACCCAGTACTTC	CASAWTSGAQETQYF
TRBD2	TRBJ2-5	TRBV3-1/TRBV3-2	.	TGTGCCAGCAGCCCCCCTAGCGGGGGACGTCTTCAAGAGACCCAGTACTTC	CASSPPSGGRLQETQYF
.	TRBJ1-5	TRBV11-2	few	TGTGCCAGCAGCTTAGGGCGGTTGGGGGGTCAGCCCCAGCATTTT	CASSLGRLGGQPQHF